This T cell receptor beta chain was identified in a study of CD8+CD57+ T cells in acquired aplastic anemia. Overall study: DNA from sorted CD4+ and CD8+ cells averaged about 3.2 ug. Study observations and caveats: Patients shared 25 to 35 CD8+ CDR3 sequences with controls. Patients and controls were not found to differ significantly in CD8+ Simpson's diversity.

CDR1 and CDR2 (germline): SGHVS, FQNEAQ. The CDR3 length is 17 residues. The V and J ends lost 6 bases and 2 bases, in that order; junction bases with no gene match: 12. About this clonotype: Its antigen is not identified.

Genomic DNA provided the template from which TCR beta VDJ and CDR3 profiles were obtained. From the reads, TCRdb called clonotypes with MiXCR, one entry per CDR3 protein. The sample lists 250,000 to 300,000 distinct CDR3 sequences; 55% to 60% were seen once. Sequencing was carried out using sorted CD4+, CD8+, or CD8+CD57+ T cells (not recorded which) from PBMCs. The rearrangement links TRBV7-8 to TRBJ2-7, with 11 bases fitting TRBD1. The receptor's source is a human donor with severe aplastic anemia or a healthy control (not recorded which). The CDR3 nucleotides are TGTGCCAGCAGTCACTCCGTACCGGGACAGGGGGCCTACGAGCAGTACTTC. Its translation: CASSHSVPGQGAYEQYF.